Listed below are T cell receptor beta chains from one sample, sequenced in a study of OX40 agonist ivuxolimab in advanced cancers. Some clones are missing from TCRdb's copy, which holds only in-frame ones; the method was immunoSEQ multiplex PCR. The table has about 53,000 clones, 82% seen once. Source: CD4+ or CD8+ T cells sorted from blood, taken in a trial of the OX40 agonist ivuxolimab. The receptors derive from an adult with an advanced solid tumor such as melanoma, head and neck, liver or kidney cancer. Both conserved end residues are trimmed from each CDR3.

V	J	CDR3
TRBV27	TRBJ1-2	ASSLKGEGYGYT
TRBV6-1	TRBJ1-5	ASSEGQDQPQH
TRBV12-5	TRBJ2-1	ASGPTFQTSGGEYTNEQF
TRBV11-3	TRBJ2-3	ASSRDSSTDTQY
TRBV29-1	TRBJ1-1	SVRTGGTEAF
TRBV4-1	.	ASSHPSGGYNEQF
TRBV2	TRBJ1-1	ASSVVLGAF
TRBV5-8	TRBJ1-4	ASSRGHDEKLF
TRBV2	TRBJ2-3	ASSPLTSGREDTQY
TRBV18	TRBJ1-2	ASSPTSHDANYGYT
TRBV30	TRBJ1-2	AWSARAVGNGYT
TRBV19	TRBJ2-5	ASSMQTSSETQY
TRBV6-1	TRBJ2-1	ASRAGTSGSGEQF
TRBV11-2	TRBJ2-1	ASTKLAGGGVDEQF
TRBV13	TRBJ2-2	ASSSGQGTYTGELF